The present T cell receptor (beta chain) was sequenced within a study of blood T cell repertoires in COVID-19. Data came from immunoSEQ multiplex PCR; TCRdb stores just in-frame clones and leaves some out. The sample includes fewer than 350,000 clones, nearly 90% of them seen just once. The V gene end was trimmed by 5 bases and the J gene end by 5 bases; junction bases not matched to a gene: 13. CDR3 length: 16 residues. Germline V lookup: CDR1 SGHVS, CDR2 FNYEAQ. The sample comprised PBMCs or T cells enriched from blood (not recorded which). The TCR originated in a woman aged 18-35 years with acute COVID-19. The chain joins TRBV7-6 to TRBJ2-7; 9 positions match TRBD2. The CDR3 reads CASSPLAGISGDEQYF. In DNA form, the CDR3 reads TGTGCCAGCAGCCCGCTAGCGGGAATTTCTGGCGACGAGCAGTACTTC.